The 22 T cell receptor beta chains reported below all come from one sample, sequenced in a study of lymphopenia after photon versus proton radiotherapy. Generated by immunoSEQ multiplex PCR, the TCRdb table keeps only in-frame clones and is missing some. The sample holds about 70,000 clones; 80% to 95% are singletons and the top ten take 2.2%. The sample in question was peripheral blood, obtained from a patient treated with photon-based radiotherapy. The receptors shown here come from a woman between 35 and 50 years old with cholangiocarcinoma.

The rearrangement joins TRBV7-9 to TRBJ2-3; no clear D. This CDR3 contains 15 residues. Germline V gene lookup returns CDR1 SEHNR and CDR2 FQNEAQ (reference sequence). Trimming removed 1 base at V and 2 bases at J, with 10 bases between. The CDR3 protein is CASSLDWSNTDTQYF. The CDR3 DNA reads TGTGCCAGCAGCTTAGATTGGTCAAACACAGATACGCAGTATTTT.

V and J are TRBV5-6 and TRBJ1-3, with D uncertain. Trimming removed 2 bases at V and 0 bases at J, with 9 bases between. The CDR3 spans 15 residues. Germline V lookup: CDR1 SGHDT, CDR2 YYEEEE. The DNA for the CDR3 is TGTGCCAGCAGCTTCCGACGGACCTCTGGAAACACCATATATTTT. Translating gives CASSFRRTSGNTIYF.

The V and J genes are TRBV7-2 and TRBJ2-7; the D gene is possibly TRBD1 (5 bases). V was shortened by 1 base and J by 2 bases, with 9 bases between the two germline ends. CDR1 and CDR2 from the germline V gene are SGHTA and FQGNSA. There are 14 residues in the CDR3. Here the CDR3 DNA reads TGTGCCAGCAGCTTAGATACAGGAGCCTACGAGCAGTACTTC. Its translation is CASSLDTGAYEQYF.

The chain employs TRBV30 and TRBJ2-3, with 13 bases that match TRBD2. Germline V gene sequence: CDR1 GTSNPN, CDR2 SVGIG (reference sequence). The V segment lost 3 bases and the J segment 6 bases; nucleotides outside the gene matches: 3. The CDR3 sequence is 14 residues long. CDR3 sequence reads: CAWRPTSGRDTQYF. The CDR3 coding sequence is TGTGCCTGGAGACCGACTAGCGGGAGGGATACGCAGTATTTT.

The rearrangement uses TRBV4-1 and TRBJ1-1; D is perhaps TRBD1 (5 bases). The CDR3 is 15 residues long. Looked up from germline, CDR1 is MGHRA and CDR2 is YSYEKL. Trimming removed 6 bases at V and 5 bases at J, with 19 bases between. CDR3 bases: TGCGCCAGCAGGGGACTTGCCGTTGTCCCGACTGAAGCTTTCTTT. It codes for CASRGLAVVPTEAFF.

On this clone: The same CDR3 is also encoded by other DNA sequences in this sample. The rearrangement links TRBV29-1 to TRBJ1-4; 12 bases agree with TRBD1. V shed 5 bases, J shed 6 bases, and the junction held 16 bases outside the gene matches. CDR1 and CDR2 from the germline V gene are SQVTM and ANQGSEA. The CDR3 length is 18 residues. CDR3 DNA: TGCAGCGTTCCCGATCCGGGACAGGGGGCCTTTTCCTATGAAAAACTGTTTTTT. The encoded protein is CSVPDPGQGAFSYEKLFF.

This clone was detected a few times. This CDR3 reads CAISEAAGYQPQHF. The CDR3 DNA follows: TGTGCCATCAGTGAGGCCGCAGGGTATCAGCCCCAGCATTTT. The gene calls are TRBV10-3 and TRBJ1-5, with a weak D call TRBD1 (5 bases). Germline loops: CDR1 ENHRY, CDR2 SYGVKD. The CDR3 contains 14 residues. Trimming removed 2 bases from V and 5 bases from J, with 10 bases in between.

V gene TRBV6-5 combines with J gene TRBJ1-2, with D maybe TRBD1 (6 bases). CDR3 length: 14 amino acids. Deletions cut 5 bases from V and 5 bases from J, with 15 bases between. CDR1 is MNHEY and CDR2 is SVGAGI in the germline V gene. For the CDR3, the DNA is TGTGCCAGCAGTCGGGACACCACCCGATATGGCTACACCTTC. Amino acid sequence: CASSRDTTRYGYTF.

This clone was seen once. The J gene is TRBJ2-5, the V gene TRBV9, with D tentatively TRBD2 (6 bases). Trimming removed 0 bases at V and 3 bases at J, with 9 bases between. Germline-derived CDR1 and CDR2 are SGDLS and YYNGEE. CDR3 size: 14 residues. CDR3 DNA: TGTGCCAGCAGCGTAGGGAGGAGGGAAGAGACCCAGTACTTC. As protein: CASSVGRREETQYF.

About this clone: This CDR3 is also generated by other DNA sequences in the sample. The chain has TRBV30 and TRBJ1-1; D is uncertain. The V gene's germline CDR1 is GTSNPN and CDR2 SVGIG (reference sequence). The germline V and J ends were trimmed by 0 bases and 0 bases, with 2 bases remaining between them. The CDR3 extends over 12 amino acids. CDR3 loop: CAWSVLNTEAFF. CDR3 coding DNA: TGTGCCTGGAGTGTCTTGAACACTGAAGCTTTCTTT.

The V gene is TRBV6-1, the J gene TRBJ1-1; the D gene is possibly TRBD1 (6 bases). Germline CDR1 is MNHNS and CDR2 is SASEGT. V lost 2 bases, J lost 5 bases, and 12 bases lay in between. The CDR3 sequence is 14 residues long. The CDR3 loop is CASSETGQLTEAFF. CDR3 sequence (DNA): TGTGCCAGCAGTGAAACCGGACAGCTGACTGAAGCTTTCTTT.

This rearrangement joins TRBV11-1 to TRBJ1-2; perhaps TRBD1 as D (6 bases). Trimming took off 3 bases at V and 10 bases at J, with 12 bases between the two ends. Germline V lookup: CDR1 SGHAT, CDR2 FQDESV (reference sequence). The CDR3 is 12 residues long. The CDR3 region has the DNA TGTGCCAGCAGCTTTAATGAGGGGGACTACACCTTC. Protein: CASSFNEGDYTF.

V gene TRBV27 combines with J gene TRBJ1-1; the D gene is possibly TRBD1 (6 bases). This CDR3 is 17 amino acids long. Looked up from germline, CDR1 is MNHEY and CDR2 is SMNVEV (reference sequence). Trimming took 5 bases from V and 1 from J, leaving 20 bases between them. The CDR3: CASSDDRPLSGNTEAFF. The CDR3 nucleotides are TGTGCCAGCAGTGATGACAGGCCACTTTCAGGGAACACTGAAGCTTTCTTT.

The CDR3 nucleotides read TGTGCCAGCAGCATAGGGCAGCAGGTCCAAGAGACCCAGTACTTC. This gives the protein CASSIGQQVQETQYF. The chain joins TRBV11-2 to TRBJ2-5, with D unclear. CDR1 is SGHAT and CDR2 is FQNNGV in the germline V gene. CDR3 length: 15 residues. Trimming left V 5 bases short and J 1 base short, with 14 bases between.

The rearrangement joins TRBV28 to TRBJ1-6, with TRBD1 identical over 9 bases. The CDR3 sequence is 17 residues long. Germline V gene sequence: CDR1 MDHEN, CDR2 SYDVKM. V shed 2 bases and J 10 bases; nucleotides not matched to a gene: 12. The CDR3 DNA follows: TGTGCCAGCAGTTTAGTGCTACAGGGGGCGCGAAGATCACCCCTCCACTTT. It translates to CASSLVLQGARRSPLHF. The whole variable domain, filled in from reference TRBV28 and TRBJ1-6, reads DVKVTQSSRYLVKRTGEKVFLECVQDMDHENMFWYRQDPGLGLRLIYFSYDVKMKEKGDIPEGYSVSREKKERFSLILESASTNQTSMYLCASSLVLQGARRSPLHFGNGTRLTVT.

The rearrangement joins TRBV20-1 to TRBJ1-6; unclear D gene. Trimming removed 5 bases from V and 14 bases from J, with 10 bases in between. The CDR3 runs 10 residues. From germline, CDR1 is DFQATT and CDR2 SNEGSKA (reference sequence). The CDR3 nucleotides are TGCAGTGCTCCTCAGATGGCCCTCCACTTT. Translation gives CSAPQMALHF.

The rearrangement uses TRBV6-5 and TRBJ2-7; 7 bases line up with TRBD1. V shed 0 bases and J 4 bases; nucleotides not matched to a gene: 6. The CDR3 runs to 15 residues. Germline V gene lookup returns CDR1 MNHEY and CDR2 SVGAGI. DNA of the CDR3: TGTGCCAGCAGTTACTCGCGACAGGGAGCTTACGAGCAGTACTTC. Amino acid sequence: CASSYSRQGAYEQYF.

This chain joins TRBV19 and TRBJ1-1; 8 bases fit TRBD1. The J segment lost 7 bases and the V segment lost 3 bases, leaving 10 bases of the junction unmatched. The CDR3 loop spans 15 amino acids. CDR1 LNHDA and CDR2 SQIVND come from the germline V gene (reference sequence). The CDR3 loop reads CASSISRGRTGEAFF. Written as DNA, the CDR3 is TGTGCCAGTAGTATTTCCAGGGGGCGTACGGGTGAAGCTTTCTTT.

This clone was observed once. The chain joins TRBV27 to TRBJ1-2; 9 bases are a match to TRBD1. V was pared by 5 bases and J by 2 bases, with 6 bases of the junction left unmatched. The CDR3 runs 15 residues. The V gene's germline CDR1 is MNHEY and CDR2 SMNVEV (reference sequence). Here the CDR3 DNA reads TGTGCCAGCAGTATCGGGACAGGGCCCAACTATGGCTACACCTTC. Translation gives CASSIGTGPNYGYTF.

The rearrangement joins TRBV27 to TRBJ2-7; 10 bases are shared with TRBD2. V was pared by 5 bases and J by 0 bases, with 4 bases of the junction left unmatched. The length of the CDR3 is 15 residues. The germline V gene has CDR1 MNHEY and CDR2 SMNVEV (reference sequence). The CDR3 protein is CASSRLAGSSYEQYF. The CDR3 DNA sequence: TGTGCCAGCAGTCGACTAGCGGGTTCCTCCTACGAGCAGTACTTC.

CDR3 region: CAWSGQGWDGYTF. The CDR3 nucleotides are TGTGCCTGGAGTGGGCAGGGATGGGATGGCTACACCTTC. The rearrangement joins TRBV30 to TRBJ1-2; D possibly corresponds to TRBD1 (5 bases). Per germline, CDR1 GTSNPN and CDR2 SVGIG (reference sequence). This CDR3 comprises 13 residues. The germline V and J ends were trimmed by 1 base and 6 bases, with 12 bases remaining between them.

The rearrangement joins TRBV5-1 to TRBJ2-1; 11 bases are shared with TRBD2. This CDR3 is built from 15 residues. Trimming at V came to 1 base and at J to 7 bases, leaving 4 bases not matched to a gene. Germline V gene sequence: CDR1 SGHRS, CDR2 YFSETQ. CDR3 loop: CASSLTSGSWNEQFF. In DNA form, the CDR3 reads TGCGCCAGCAGCTTGACTAGCGGGAGTTGGAATGAGCAGTTCTTC. Using reference TRBV5-1 and TRBJ2-1 for the parts outside the CDR3, the full variable domain is KAGVTQTPRYLIKTRGQQVTLSCSPISGHRSVSWYQQTPGQGLQFLFEYFSETQRNKGNFPGRFSGRQFSNSRSEMNVSTLELGDSALYLCASSLTSGSWNEQFFGPGTRLTVL.